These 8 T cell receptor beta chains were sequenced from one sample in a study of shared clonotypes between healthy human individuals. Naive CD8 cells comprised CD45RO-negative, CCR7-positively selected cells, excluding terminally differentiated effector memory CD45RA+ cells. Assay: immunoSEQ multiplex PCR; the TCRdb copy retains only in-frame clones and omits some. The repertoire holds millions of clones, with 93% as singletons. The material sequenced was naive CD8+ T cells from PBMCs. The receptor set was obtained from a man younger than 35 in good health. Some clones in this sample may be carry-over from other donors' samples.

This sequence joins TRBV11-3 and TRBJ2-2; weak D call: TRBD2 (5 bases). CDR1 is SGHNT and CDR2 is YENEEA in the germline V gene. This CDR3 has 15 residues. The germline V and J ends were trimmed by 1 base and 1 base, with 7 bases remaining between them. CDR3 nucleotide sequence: TGTGCCAGCAGCTTAGCTCGGGGGAACACCGGGGAGCTGTTTTTT. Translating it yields CASSLARGNTGELFF.

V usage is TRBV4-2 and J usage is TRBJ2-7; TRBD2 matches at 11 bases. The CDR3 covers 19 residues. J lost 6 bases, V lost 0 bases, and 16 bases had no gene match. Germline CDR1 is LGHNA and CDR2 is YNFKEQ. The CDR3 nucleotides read TGTGCCAGCAGCCAAGATACGCGGATAGCGGGAGGGCTGGTCCTCGAGCAGTACTTC. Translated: CASSQDTRIAGGLVLEQYF.

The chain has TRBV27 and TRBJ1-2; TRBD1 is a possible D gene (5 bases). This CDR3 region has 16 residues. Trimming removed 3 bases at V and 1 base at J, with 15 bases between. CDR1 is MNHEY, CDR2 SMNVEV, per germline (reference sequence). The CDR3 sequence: CASSLSEGTLNYGYTF. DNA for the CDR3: TGTGCCAGCAGTTTGTCTGAGGGGACTCTTAACTATGGCTACACCTTC.

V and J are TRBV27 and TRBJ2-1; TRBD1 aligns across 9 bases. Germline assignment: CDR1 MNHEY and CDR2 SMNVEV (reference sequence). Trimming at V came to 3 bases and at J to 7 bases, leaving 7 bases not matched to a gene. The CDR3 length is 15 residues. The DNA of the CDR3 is TGTGCCAGCAGTTTTGGGGGACAGGGAAGGAATGAGCAGTTCTTC. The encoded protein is CASSFGGQGRNEQFF.

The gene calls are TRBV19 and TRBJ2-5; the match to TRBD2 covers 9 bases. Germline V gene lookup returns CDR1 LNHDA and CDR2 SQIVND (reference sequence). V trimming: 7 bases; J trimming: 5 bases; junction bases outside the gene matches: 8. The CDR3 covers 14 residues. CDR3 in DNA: TGTGCCAGTAACGTAGCGGGAGAAGTGGAGACCCAGTACTTC. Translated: CASNVAGEVETQYF.

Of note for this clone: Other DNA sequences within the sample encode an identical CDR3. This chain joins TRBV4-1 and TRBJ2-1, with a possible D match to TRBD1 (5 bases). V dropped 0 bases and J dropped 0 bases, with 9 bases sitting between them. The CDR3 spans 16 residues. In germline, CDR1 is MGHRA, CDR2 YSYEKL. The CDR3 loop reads CASSQEGRNSYNEQFF. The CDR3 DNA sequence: TGCGCCAGCAGCCAAGAGGGGCGGAACTCCTACAATGAGCAGTTCTTC.

The CDR3 nucleotides are TGTGCCAGCAGATCCGGGACAGGAGGCACAGATACGCAGTATTTT. Translated, it gives CASRSGTGGTDTQYF. The chain uses TRBV9 and TRBJ2-3; TRBD1 matches at 8 bases. CDR1 is SGDLS, CDR2 YYNGEE, per germline. Trimming took 5 bases from V and 1 from J; bases not matched to a gene: 6. The CDR3 sequence is 15 residues long. The complete variable domain, with remaining parts taken from reference TRBV9 and TRBJ2-3, reads DSGVTQTPKHLITATGQRVTLRCSPRSGDLSVYWYQQSLDQGLQFLIQYYNGEERAKGNILERFSAQQFPDLHSELNLSSLELGDSALYFCASRSGTGGTDTQYFGPGTRLTVL.

The CDR3 region has the DNA TGCGCCAGCAGCCAAGATACGGGACTAGCGGCAGATACGCAGTATTTT. This encodes CASSQDTGLAADTQYF. The chain has TRBV4-3 and TRBJ2-3, with 11 bases matching TRBD2. This CDR3 comprises 16 residues. CDR1 and CDR2 (germline): LGHNA, YSLEER. V trimming: 0 bases; J trimming: 4 bases; junction bases outside the gene matches: 3.